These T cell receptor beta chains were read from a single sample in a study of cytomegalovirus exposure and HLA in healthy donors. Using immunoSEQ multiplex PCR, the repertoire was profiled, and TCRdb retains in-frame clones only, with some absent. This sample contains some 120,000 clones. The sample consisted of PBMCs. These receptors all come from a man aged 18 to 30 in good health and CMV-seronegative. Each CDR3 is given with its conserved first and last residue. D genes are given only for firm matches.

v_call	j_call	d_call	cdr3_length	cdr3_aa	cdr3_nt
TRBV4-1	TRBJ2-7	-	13	CASSQDRGDEQYF	TGCGCCAGCAGCCAAGATCGGGGAGACGAGCAGTACTTC
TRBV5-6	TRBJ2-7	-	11	CASRGDREQYF	TGTGCCAGCAGGGGAGACAGGGAGCAGTACTTC
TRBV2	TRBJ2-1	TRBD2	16	CASSQGLAGVSNEQFF	TGTGCCAGCAGTCAGGGACTAGCGGGAGTCAGCAATGAGCAGTTCTTC
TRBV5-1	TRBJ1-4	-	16	CASSRGTLATNEKLFF	TGCGCCAGCAGCCGCGGGACGCTCGCAACTAATGAAAAACTGTTTTTT
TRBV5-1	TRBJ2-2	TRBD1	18	CASSGARDRNVGTGELFF	TGCGCCAGCAGCGGGGCTCGGGACAGGAACGTGGGCACCGGGGAGCTGTTTTTT
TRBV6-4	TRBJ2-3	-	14	CASSVGGTTDTQYF	TGTGCCAGCAGCGTAGGGGGAACCACAGATACGCAGTATTTT
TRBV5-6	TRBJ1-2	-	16	CASSLSSSSSLYGYTF	TGTGCCAGCAGCTTGTCTTCTTCCAGTTCCCTCTATGGCTACACCTTC
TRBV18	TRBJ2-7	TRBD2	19	CASSPEVATSGRISYEQYF	TGTGCCAGCTCACCAGAGGTAGCGACTAGCGGGAGGATCTCCTACGAGCAGTACTTC
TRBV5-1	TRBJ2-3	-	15	CASSLRSLGTDTQYF	TGCGCCAGCAGCCTCCGGAGTCTCGGCACAGATACGCAGTATTTT
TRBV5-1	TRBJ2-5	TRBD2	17	CASSFDGGGASRETQYF	TGCGCCAGCAGCTTTGACGGCGGGGGGGCCTCCAGGGAGACCCAGTACTTC
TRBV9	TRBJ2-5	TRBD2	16	CASSFGTSGPQETQYF	TGTGCCAGCAGCTTCGGGACTAGCGGGCCCCAAGAGACCCAGTACTTC